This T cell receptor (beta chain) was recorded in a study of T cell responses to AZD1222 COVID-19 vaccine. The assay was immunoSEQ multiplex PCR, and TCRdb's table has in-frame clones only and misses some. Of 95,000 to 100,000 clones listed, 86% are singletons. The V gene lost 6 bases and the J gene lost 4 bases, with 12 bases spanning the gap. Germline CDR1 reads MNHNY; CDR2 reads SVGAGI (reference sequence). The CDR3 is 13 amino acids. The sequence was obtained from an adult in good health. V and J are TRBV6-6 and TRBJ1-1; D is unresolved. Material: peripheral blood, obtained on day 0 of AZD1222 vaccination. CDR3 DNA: TGTGCCAGCAGAATAGACCCGAGCACTGAAGCTTTCTTT. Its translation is CASRIDPSTEAFF.